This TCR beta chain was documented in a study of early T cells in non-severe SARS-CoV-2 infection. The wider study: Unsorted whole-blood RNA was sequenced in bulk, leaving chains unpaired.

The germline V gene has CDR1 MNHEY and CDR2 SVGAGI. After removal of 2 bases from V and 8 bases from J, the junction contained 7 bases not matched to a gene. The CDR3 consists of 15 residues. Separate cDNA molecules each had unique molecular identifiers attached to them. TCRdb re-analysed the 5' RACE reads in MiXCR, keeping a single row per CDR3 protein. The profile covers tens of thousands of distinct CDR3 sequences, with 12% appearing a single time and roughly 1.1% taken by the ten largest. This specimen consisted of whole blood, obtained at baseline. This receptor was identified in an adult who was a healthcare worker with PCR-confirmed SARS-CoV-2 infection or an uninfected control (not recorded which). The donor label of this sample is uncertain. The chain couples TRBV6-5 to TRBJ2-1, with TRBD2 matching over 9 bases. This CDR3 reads CASSYGRGGADEQFF. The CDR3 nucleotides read TGTGCCAGCAGTTACGGGCGCGGGGGGGCCGATGAGCAGTTCTTC.